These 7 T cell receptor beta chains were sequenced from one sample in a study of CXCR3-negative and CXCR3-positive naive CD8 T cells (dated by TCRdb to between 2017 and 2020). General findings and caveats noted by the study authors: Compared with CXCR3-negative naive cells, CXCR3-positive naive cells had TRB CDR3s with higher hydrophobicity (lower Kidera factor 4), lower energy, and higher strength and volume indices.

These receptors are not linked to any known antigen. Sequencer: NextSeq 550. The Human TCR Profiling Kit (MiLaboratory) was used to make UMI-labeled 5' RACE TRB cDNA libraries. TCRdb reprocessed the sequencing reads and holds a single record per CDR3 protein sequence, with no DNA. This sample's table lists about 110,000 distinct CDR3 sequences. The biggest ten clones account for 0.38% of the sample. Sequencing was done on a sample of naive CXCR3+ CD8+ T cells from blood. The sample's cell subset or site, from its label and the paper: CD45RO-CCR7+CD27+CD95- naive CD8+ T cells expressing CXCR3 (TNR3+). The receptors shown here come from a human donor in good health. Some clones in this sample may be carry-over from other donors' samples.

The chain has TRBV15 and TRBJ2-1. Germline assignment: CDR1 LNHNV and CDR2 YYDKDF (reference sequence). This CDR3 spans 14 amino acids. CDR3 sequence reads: CATSGIYSYTEQFF.

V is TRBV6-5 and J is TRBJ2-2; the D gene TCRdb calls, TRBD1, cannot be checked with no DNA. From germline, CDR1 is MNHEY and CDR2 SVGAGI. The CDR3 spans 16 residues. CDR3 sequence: CASSSGTVFNTGELFF.

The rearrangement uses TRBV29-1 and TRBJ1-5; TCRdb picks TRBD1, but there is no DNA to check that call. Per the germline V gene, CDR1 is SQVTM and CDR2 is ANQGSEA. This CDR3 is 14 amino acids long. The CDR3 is CSVVSGGQGQPQHF.

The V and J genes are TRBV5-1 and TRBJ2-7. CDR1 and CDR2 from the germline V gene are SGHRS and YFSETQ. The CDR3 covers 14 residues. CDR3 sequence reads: CASSLYGVVYEQYF.

The CDR3 reads CSGQDSNNYGYTF. The genes are TRBV29-1 and TRBJ1-2. CDR3 length equals 13 residues. From germline, CDR1 is SQVTM and CDR2 ANQGSEA.

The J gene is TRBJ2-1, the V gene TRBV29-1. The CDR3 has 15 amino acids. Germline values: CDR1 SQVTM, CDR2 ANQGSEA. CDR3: CSVVWQDSTYNEQFF.

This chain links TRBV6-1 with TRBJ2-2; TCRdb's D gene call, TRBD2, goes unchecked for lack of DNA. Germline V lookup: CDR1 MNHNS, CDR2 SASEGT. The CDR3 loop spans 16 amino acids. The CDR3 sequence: CASSEGSGSYTGELFF.